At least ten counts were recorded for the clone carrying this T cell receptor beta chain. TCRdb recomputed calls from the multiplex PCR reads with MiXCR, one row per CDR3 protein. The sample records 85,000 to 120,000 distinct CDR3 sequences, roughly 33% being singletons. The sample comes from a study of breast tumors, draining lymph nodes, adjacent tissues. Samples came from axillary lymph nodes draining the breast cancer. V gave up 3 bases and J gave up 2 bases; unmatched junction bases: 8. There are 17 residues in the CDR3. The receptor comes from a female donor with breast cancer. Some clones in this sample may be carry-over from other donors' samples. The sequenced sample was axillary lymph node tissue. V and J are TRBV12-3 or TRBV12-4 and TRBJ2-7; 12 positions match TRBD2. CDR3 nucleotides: TGTGCCAGCAGTTTCGCGCGGACTAGCGGGAACCCCTACGAGCAGTACTTC. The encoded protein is CASSFARTSGNPYEQYF.